This TCR beta chain was retrieved from a study of blood T cells in healthy people across ages. The study, taken as a whole, reports: What prevented conclusive comparison of naive and antigen-experienced cells was that PBMCs were unsorted. The percentage of naive T cells correlated strongly with TCR beta diversity.

A second about 6 to 12 cycle PCR used barcoded and J-beta primers. TCRdb redid the calling of the 5' RACE reads with MiXCR, one entry per CDR3 protein. Among about 650,000 distinct CDR3 sequences listed, roughly 30% were seen once. As regards this clonotype: The antigen is undetermined.

CDR3 length: 14 residues. Germline V gives CDR1 KGHDR, CDR2 SFDVKD. V was shortened by 0 bases and J by 4 bases, with 5 bases between the two germline ends. This TCR came from a woman of 80 years or more in good health. The chain has TRBV24-1 and TRBJ2-2; TRBD1 or TRBD2 may be the D gene (5 bases each). Sequences were obtained from blood. CDR3: CATSDLGGTGELFF. DNA for the CDR3: TGTGCCACCAGTGATTTGGGGGGCACCGGGGAGCTGTTTTTT.